This record concerns one TCR beta chain sequence. The V segment lost 1 base and the J segment 5 bases; nucleotides outside the gene matches: 4. CDR1 GTSNPN and CDR2 SVGIG come from the germline V gene (reference sequence). The CDR3 covers 14 residues. These data come from a study of cytomegalovirus exposure and HLA in healthy donors. Libraries were prepared by immunoSEQ multiplex PCR; TCRdb keeps only in-frame clonotypes and omits some of them. The sample has some 140,000 clones; about 80% are singletons. This clonotype originated in a man aged 25 to 40 in good health and CMV-seropositive. The sample comprised PBMCs. This chain joins TRBV30 and TRBJ1-5; TRBD1 matches at 8 bases. The CDR3 DNA sequence: TGTGCCTGGAGTGCCGGGACAGGTGATCAGCCCCAGCATTTT. Protein product: CAWSAGTGDQPQHF.